Each of the 21 T cell receptor beta chains below was sequenced from the same sample in a study of CD8 T cells in ankylosing spondylitis. Each CDR3 protein gets one entry after TCRdb re-called the 5' RACE reads with MiXCR. This table has approximately 90,000 distinct CDR3 sequences, over 6.5% appearing once. Sequenced material: blood, either unsorted or a sorted T cell fraction (not recorded which). These receptors were taken from a male donor with ankylosing spondylitis or in good health (not recorded which).

This clonotype showed up many times. The V call is TRBV20-1, the J call TRBJ1-2; the D gene is possibly TRBD1 (5 bases). V was shortened by 6 bases and J by 0 bases, with 11 bases between the two germline ends. CDR3 length equals 13 residues. Germline CDR1 DFQATT, CDR2 SNEGSKA (reference sequence). CDR3 bases: TGCAGTGCGACGACAGCTACTAACTATGGCTACACCTTC. Its protein is CSATTATNYGYTF.

The V call is TRBV20-1, the J call TRBJ1-2; D is perhaps TRBD1 (6 bases). Germline V gene sequence: CDR1 DFQATT, CDR2 SNEGSKA (reference sequence). The CDR3 contains 13 residues. V gave up 4 bases and J gave up 5 bases, with 14 bases separating them. The CDR3 DNA follows: TGCAGTGCTACGTCCGGGACATATTATGGCTACACCTTC. It specifies CSATSGTYYGYTF.

This clonotype was seen repeatedly, ten times or more. The chain employs TRBV29-1 and TRBJ1-3; maybe TRBD1 (6 bases). The CDR3 is 12 amino acids. CDR1 is SQVTM, CDR2 ANQGSEA, per germline. V shed 4 bases and J shed 7 bases, with 11 bases lying between them. The CDR3 protein is CSVAGGLNTIYF. CDR3 nucleotides: TGCAGCGTTGCTGGGGGCTTGAACACCATATATTTT.

This clonotype appeared many times. This chain connects TRBV7-2 to TRBJ2-5; D is tentatively TRBD1 or TRBD2 (6 bases each). Trimming cost V 1 base and J 3 bases, with 9 bases left between them. The germline gives CDR1 SGHTA, CDR2 FQGNSA. The CDR3 extends over 14 amino acids. The CDR3 protein is CASSLGGAEETQYF. The CDR3 coding sequence is TGTGCCAGCAGCTTAGGGGGGGCGGAAGAGACCCAGTACTTC.

This clonotype was detected ten times or more. This chain uses TRBV13 with TRBJ1-3, with D unresolved. Germline CDR1 is PRHDT and CDR2 is FYEKMQ (reference sequence). The ends were cut back, 5 bases at V and 6 bases at J, with 8 bases in the middle. The CDR3 is made up of 12 amino acids. Written as DNA, the CDR3 is TGTGCCAGCAGCCTCGGCGCAAACACCATATATTTT. It translates to CASSLGANTIYF.

This clonotype came up many times. V and J are TRBV29-1 and TRBJ1-2, with D perhaps TRBD1 (5 bases). In germline, CDR1 is SQVTM, CDR2 ANQGSEA. The CDR3 spans 13 residues. Between the trimmed V and J ends, which lost 7 bases and 3 bases, there was a span of 15 bases. CDR3 loop: CSAQRGEDYGYTF. CDR3 DNA: TGCAGCGCCCAGCGAGGGGAGGACTATGGCTACACCTTC.

This clonotype has a count of ten or more. The J gene is TRBJ2-3, the V gene TRBV4-1; D not certain. The V and J ends lost 0 bases and 7 bases respectively, with 8 bases between them. The CDR3 length is 13 residues. Germline V lookup: CDR1 MGHRA, CDR2 YSYEKL. The CDR3 coding sequence is TGCGCCAGCAGCCAAGATTTACTTAATACGCAGTATTTT. The encoded protein is CASSQDLLNTQYF.

This clonotype has at least ten counts. The rearrangement uses TRBV28 and TRBJ1-5, with D possibly being TRBD1 (6 bases). Germline V CDR1 and CDR2: MDHEN, SYDVKM. The CDR3 runs to 14 residues. V was pared by 6 bases and J by 1 base, with 10 bases between. The CDR3 reads CASRGGGSNQPQHF. In DNA form, the CDR3 reads TGTGCCAGCAGGGGAGGGGGGAGCAATCAGCCCCAGCATTTT.

In this sample, this clonotype turned up many times. This chain joins TRBV4-2 and TRBJ2-1; D unresolved. CDR3 length: 14 amino acids. The germline V gene has CDR1 LGHNA and CDR2 YNFKEQ. V was clipped by 0 bases and J by 2 bases, with 5 bases between them. This CDR3 is CASSQDSAYNEQFF. The CDR3 nucleotides read TGTGCCAGCAGCCAAGATAGTGCCTACAATGAGCAGTTCTTC.

The chain joins TRBV6-2 or TRBV6-3 to TRBJ2-2, with 7 bases aligning to TRBD1. Germline CDR1 reads MNHEY; CDR2 reads SVGEGT. The CDR3 consists of 14 residues. The V and J ends lost 5 bases and 6 bases, in that order; junction bases with no gene match: 6. The CDR3 loop is CASSLLQGAGELFF. In DNA, the CDR3 is TGTGCCAGCAGTCTACTTCAGGGGGCCGGGGAGCTGTTTTTT.

This clonotype was picked up many times. This chain links TRBV2 with TRBJ2-3, with a possible D match to TRBD1 (6 bases). This CDR3 has 15 amino acids. Trimming stripped 7 bases from V and 6 bases from J, with 20 bases between. Per the germline V gene, CDR1 is SNHLY and CDR2 is FYNNEI. This CDR3 is CASTTQGQPGDTQYF. As DNA, the CDR3 is TGTGCCAGCACCACTCAGGGACAACCGGGGGATACGCAGTATTTT.

This clonotype occurred many times. As DNA, the CDR3 is TGTGCCAGCAGCCTCGCGTGGGGGCGCGGTGGTTTCTCCTACGAGCAGTACTTC. Protein sequence: CASSLAWGRGGFSYEQYF. The genes are TRBV14 and TRBJ2-7, with a weak D call TRBD1 (6 bases). The CDR3 is 18 residues long. Trimming stripped 4 bases from V and 0 bases from J, with 22 bases between. Germline CDR1 and CDR2: SGHDN and FVKESK.

The CDR3, as DNA: TGCAGTGCTAGGACCCCTACGGAGACCCAGTACTTC. It yields the protein CSARTPTETQYF. V and J are TRBV20-1 and TRBJ2-5; D is undetermined. Trimming removed 3 bases from V and 5 bases from J, with 10 bases in between. This CDR3 is 12 amino acids long. Germline-derived CDR1 and CDR2 are DFQATT and SNEGSKA (reference sequence).

This clonotype has a count of ten or more. The rearrangement joins TRBV12-3 or TRBV12-4 to TRBJ2-5; D is undetermined. V was trimmed by 4 bases and J by 5 bases, leaving 8 bases between them. CDR3 size: 12 residues. DNA of the CDR3: TGTGCCAGCAGTTCTGGGCCTGAGACCCAGTACTTC. It codes for CASSSGPETQYF.

This clonotype was seen many times. The J gene is TRBJ2-1, the V gene TRBV7-2; D might be TRBD2 (7 bases). The CDR3 loop spans 15 amino acids. Germline V gene lookup returns CDR1 SGHTA and CDR2 FQGNSA. The ends were cut back, 4 bases at V and 7 bases at J, with 17 bases in the middle. In DNA form, the CDR3 reads TGTGCCAGCAGCTCCCGTGTGGGGGGGCCTAATGAGCAGTTCTTC. Protein product: CASSSRVGGPNEQFF.

This clonotype has a count of ten or more. V gene TRBV5-6 combines with J gene TRBJ1-2, with D perhaps TRBD1 (5 bases). The germline CDR1 and CDR2 sequences are SGHDT and YYEEEE. Trimming shortened V by 5 bases and J by 4 bases, and 18 bases separated the two germline ends. The CDR3 loop spans 15 amino acids. CDR3 amino acids: CASRIGTKGSYGYTF. In DNA, the CDR3 is TGTGCCAGCAGAATTGGGACCAAGGGCTCCTATGGCTACACCTTC.

This clonotype was picked up many times. The chain recombines TRBV7-2 with TRBJ2-1, with TRBD1 matching 8 bases. Losses at the gene ends were 2 bases for V and 10 bases for J; bases not matched to a gene: 4. The CDR3 contains 13 residues. Germline CDR1 SGHTA, CDR2 FQGNSA. CDR3 sequence reads: CASSLQGAGEQFF. CDR3 DNA sequence: TGTGCCAGCAGCTTACAGGGGGCGGGGGAGCAGTTCTTC.

This chain joins TRBV20-1 and TRBJ2-7, with D possibly TRBD1 on 6 matching bases. The CDR3 consists of 13 residues. The V and J ends lost 6 bases and 3 bases respectively, with 15 bases between them. Germline-derived CDR1 and CDR2 are DFQATT and SNEGSKA (reference sequence). The CDR3 region is CSAVRGRYYEQYF. CDR3 bases: TGCAGTGCAGTCAGGGGCAGGTACTACGAGCAGTACTTC.

This clonotype was recorded at least ten times. The genes are TRBV5-1 and TRBJ2-5; no reliable D call. Trimming pared 4 bases from V and 5 bases from J, leaving 12 bases between. This CDR3 is built from 13 residues. Germline values: CDR1 SGHRS, CDR2 YFSETQ. The CDR3 sequence: CASSVEGHETQYF. For the CDR3, the DNA is TGCGCCAGCAGCGTGGAAGGGCACGAGACCCAGTACTTC.

This clonotype is a singleton in its sample. This chain joins TRBV30 and TRBJ1-2, with 8 nucleotides matching TRBD1. The V and J ends lost 4 bases and 5 bases, in that order; junction bases with no gene match: 6. Germline lookup yields CDR1 GTSNPN and CDR2 SVGIG (reference sequence). The CDR3 contains 13 residues. Here the CDR3 reads CAWKDREVYGYTF. The CDR3, as DNA: TGTGCCTGGAAGGACAGGGAAGTTTATGGCTACACCTTC.

This clonotype appeared many times. The CDR3 coding sequence is TGTGCCAGCAGCCAAGTCGGGGATAGCTACAATGAGCAGTTCTTC. Amino acid sequence: CASSQVGDSYNEQFF. The V gene is TRBV4-2, the J gene TRBJ2-1; possible D gene TRBD2, 5 bases. The CDR3 runs 15 residues. Trimming pared 1 base from V and 3 bases from J, leaving 10 bases between. CDR1 is LGHNA, CDR2 YNFKEQ, per germline.